This TCR beta chain comes out of a study of identical twins. Points from the study as a whole: Out-of-frame alpha sequences common to twins exhibited a surplus of low generation probability.

On this clonotype itself: Its antigen remains unidentified.

After template switching added a universal primer site, the resulting cDNA carried unique molecular identifiers. TCRdb re-called the 5' RACE reads with MiXCR, one entry per CDR3 protein. This table has 500,000 to 600,000 distinct CDR3 sequences, 22% appearing once. V lost 4 bases and J lost 8, with 18 bases in between. This CDR3 spans 15 amino acids. From germline, CDR1 is SGHDN and CDR2 FVKESK. This sample was shared with a second study, whose subject was T cells expressing NK-cell markers. From that second work: Expanded NKG2C+ T cell clones were not confirmed as HCMV-specific.

The source of this sequence is a woman under 30 in good health. The chain combines TRBV14 with TRBJ2-1, with a tentative D call TRBD1 (5 bases). Sequenced input: CD4+ T cells sorted from blood. CDR3 loop: CASSPTSRVLHEQFF. The CDR3, as DNA: TGTGCCAGCAGCCCTACCTCCAGGGTTCTCCATGAGCAGTTCTTC.